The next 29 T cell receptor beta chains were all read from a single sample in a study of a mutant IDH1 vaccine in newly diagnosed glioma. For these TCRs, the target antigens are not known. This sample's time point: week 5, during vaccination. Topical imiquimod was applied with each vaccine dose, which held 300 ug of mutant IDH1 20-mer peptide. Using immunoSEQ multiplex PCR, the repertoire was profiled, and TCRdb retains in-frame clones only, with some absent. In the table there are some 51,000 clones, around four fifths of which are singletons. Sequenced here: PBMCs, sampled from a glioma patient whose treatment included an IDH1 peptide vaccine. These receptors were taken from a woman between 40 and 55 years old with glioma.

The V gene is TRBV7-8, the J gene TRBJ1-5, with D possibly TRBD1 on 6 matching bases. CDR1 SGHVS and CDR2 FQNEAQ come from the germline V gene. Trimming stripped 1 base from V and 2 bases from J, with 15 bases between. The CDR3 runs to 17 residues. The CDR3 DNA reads TGTGCCAGCAGCTTAGGGGCGGGGGCGACGGGCAATCAGCCCCAGCATTTT. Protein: CASSLGAGATGNQPQHF. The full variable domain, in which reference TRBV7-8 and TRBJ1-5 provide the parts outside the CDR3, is GAGVSQSPRYKVAKRGQDVALRCDPISGHVSLFWYQQALGQGPEFLTYFQNEAQLDKSGLPSDRFFAERPEGSVSTLKIQRTQQEDSAVYLCASSLGAGATGNQPQHFGDGTRLSIL.

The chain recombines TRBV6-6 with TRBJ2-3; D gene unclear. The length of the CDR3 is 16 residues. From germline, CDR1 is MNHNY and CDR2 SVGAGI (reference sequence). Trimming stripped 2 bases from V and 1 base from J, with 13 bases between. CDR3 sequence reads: CASSYGAAKGTDTQYF. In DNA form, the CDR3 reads TGTGCCAGCAGTTACGGCGCGGCCAAGGGCACAGATACGCAGTATTTT.

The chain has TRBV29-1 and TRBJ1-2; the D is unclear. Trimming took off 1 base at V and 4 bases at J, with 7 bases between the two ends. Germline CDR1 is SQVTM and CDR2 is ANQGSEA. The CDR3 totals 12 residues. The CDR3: CSVEAQLYGYTF. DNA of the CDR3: TGCAGCGTTGAAGCGCAGCTCTATGGCTACACCTTC.

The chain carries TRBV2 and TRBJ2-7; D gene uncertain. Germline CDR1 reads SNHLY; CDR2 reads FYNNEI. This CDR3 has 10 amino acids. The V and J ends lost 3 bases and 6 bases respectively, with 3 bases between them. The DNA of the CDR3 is TGTGCCAGCAGTGAGATCGAGCAGTACTTC. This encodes CASSEIEQYF.

CDR3 in amino acids: CASSLQGLGNYNEQFF. As DNA, the CDR3 is TGCGCCAGCAGCTTACAGGGATTGGGAAACTACAATGAGCAGTTCTTC. This rearrangement joins TRBV5-1 to TRBJ2-1, with D perhaps matching TRBD1 (6 bases). The CDR3 sequence is 16 residues long. Germline-derived CDR1 and CDR2 are SGHRS and YFSETQ. V was pared by 2 bases and J by 3 bases, with 15 bases between.

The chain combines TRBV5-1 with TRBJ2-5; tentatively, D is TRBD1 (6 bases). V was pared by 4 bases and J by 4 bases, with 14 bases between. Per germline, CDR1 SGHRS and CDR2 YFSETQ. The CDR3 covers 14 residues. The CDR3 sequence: CASSGWGPGETQYF. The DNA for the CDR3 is TGCGCCAGCAGCGGGTGGGGGCCCGGAGAGACCCAGTACTTC.

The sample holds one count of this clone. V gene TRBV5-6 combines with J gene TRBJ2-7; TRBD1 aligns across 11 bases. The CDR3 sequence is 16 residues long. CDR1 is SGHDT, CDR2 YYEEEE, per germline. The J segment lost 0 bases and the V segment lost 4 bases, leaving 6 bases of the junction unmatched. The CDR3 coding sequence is TGTGCCAGCAGCCCCCGGACAGGGGGCAGCTCCTACGAGCAGTACTTC. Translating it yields CASSPRTGGSSYEQYF.

The CDR3 nucleotides are TGTGCCAGCAGCTTAGGGGCAGGTTACACCGGGGAGCTGTTTTTT. The encoded protein is CASSLGAGYTGELFF. The V call is TRBV7-8, the J call TRBJ2-2; D unresolved. Per the germline V gene, CDR1 is SGHVS and CDR2 is FQNEAQ. The CDR3 extends over 15 amino acids. V gave up 1 base and J gave up 3 bases, with 9 bases separating them.

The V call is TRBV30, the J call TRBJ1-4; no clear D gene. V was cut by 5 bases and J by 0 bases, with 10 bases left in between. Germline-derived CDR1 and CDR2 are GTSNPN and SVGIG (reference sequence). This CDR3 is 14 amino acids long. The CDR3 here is CAWGWASTNEKLFF. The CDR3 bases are TGTGCCTGGGGCTGGGCGTCAACTAATGAAAAACTGTTTTTT.

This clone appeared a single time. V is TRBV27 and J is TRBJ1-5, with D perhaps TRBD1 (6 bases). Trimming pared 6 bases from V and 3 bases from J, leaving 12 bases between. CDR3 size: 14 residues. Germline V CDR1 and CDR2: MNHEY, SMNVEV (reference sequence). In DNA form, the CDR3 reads TGTGCCAGCAGCCGACGACAGGACAATCAGCCCCAGCATTTT. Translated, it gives CASSRRQDNQPQHF.

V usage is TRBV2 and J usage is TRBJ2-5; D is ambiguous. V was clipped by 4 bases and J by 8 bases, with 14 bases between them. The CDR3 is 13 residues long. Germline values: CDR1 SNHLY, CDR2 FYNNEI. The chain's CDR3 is CASSASDLGTQYF. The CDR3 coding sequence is TGTGCCAGCAGTGCCTCAGACCTGGGCACCCAGTACTTC.

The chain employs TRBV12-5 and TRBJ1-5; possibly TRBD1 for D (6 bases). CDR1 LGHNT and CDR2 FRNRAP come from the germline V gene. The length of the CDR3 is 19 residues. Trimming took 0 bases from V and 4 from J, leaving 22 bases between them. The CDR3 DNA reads TGTGCTAGTGGTTTGGTGCTCAGGGACATTTCACCCTTTAATCAGCCCCAGCATTTT. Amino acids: CASGLVLRDISPFNQPQHF.

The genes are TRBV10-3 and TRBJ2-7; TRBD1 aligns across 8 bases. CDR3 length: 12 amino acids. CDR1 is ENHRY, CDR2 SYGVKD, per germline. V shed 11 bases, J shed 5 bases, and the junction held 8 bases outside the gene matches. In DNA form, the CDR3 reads TGTGCCGCACGGGACAGGTTAAACGAGCAGTACTTC. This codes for CAARDRLNEQYF.

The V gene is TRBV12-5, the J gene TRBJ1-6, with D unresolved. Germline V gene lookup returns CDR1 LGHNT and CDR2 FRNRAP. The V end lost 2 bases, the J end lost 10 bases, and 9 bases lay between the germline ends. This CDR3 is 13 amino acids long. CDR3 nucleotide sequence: TGTGCTAGTGGTTTGATCCTGGGATCACCCCTCCACTTT. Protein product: CASGLILGSPLHF. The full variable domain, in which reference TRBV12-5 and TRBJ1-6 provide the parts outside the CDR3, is DARVTQTPRHKVTEMGQEVTMRCQPILGHNTVFWYRQTMMQGLELLAYFRNRAPLDDSGMPKDRFSAEMPDATLATLKIQPSEPRDSAVYFCASGLILGSPLHFGNGTRLTVT.

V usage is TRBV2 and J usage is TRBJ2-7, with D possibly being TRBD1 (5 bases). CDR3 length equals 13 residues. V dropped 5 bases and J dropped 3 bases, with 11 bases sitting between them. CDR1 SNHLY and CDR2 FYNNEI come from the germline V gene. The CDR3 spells CASSFSQGYEQYF. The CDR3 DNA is TGTGCCAGCAGTTTCTCCCAGGGCTACGAGCAGTACTTC. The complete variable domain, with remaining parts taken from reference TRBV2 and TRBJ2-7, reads EPEVTQTPSHQVTQMGQEVILRCVPISNHLYFYWYRQILGQKVEFLVSFYNNEISEKSEIFDDQFSVERPDGSNFTLKIRSTKLEDSAMYFCASSFSQGYEQYFGPGTRLTVT.

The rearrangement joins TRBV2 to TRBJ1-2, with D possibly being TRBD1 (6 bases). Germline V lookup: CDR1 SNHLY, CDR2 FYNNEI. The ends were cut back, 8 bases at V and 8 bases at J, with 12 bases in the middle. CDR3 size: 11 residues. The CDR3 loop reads CASRRGGGYTF. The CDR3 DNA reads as TGTGCCAGCCGTAGAGGGGGAGGCTACACCTTC.

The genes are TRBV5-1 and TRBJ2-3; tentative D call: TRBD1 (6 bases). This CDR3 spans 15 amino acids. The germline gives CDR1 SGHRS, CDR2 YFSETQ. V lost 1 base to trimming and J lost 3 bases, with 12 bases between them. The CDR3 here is CASSLWLTGTDTQYF. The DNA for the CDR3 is TGCGCCAGCAGCTTGTGGTTAACAGGGACAGATACGCAGTATTTT.

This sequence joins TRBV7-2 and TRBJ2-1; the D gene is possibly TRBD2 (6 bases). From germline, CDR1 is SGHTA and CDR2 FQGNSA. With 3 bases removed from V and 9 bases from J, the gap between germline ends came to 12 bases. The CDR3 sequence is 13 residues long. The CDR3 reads CASSFLRGGEQFF. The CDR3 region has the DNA TGTGCCAGCAGCTTTCTAAGGGGAGGTGAGCAGTTCTTC.

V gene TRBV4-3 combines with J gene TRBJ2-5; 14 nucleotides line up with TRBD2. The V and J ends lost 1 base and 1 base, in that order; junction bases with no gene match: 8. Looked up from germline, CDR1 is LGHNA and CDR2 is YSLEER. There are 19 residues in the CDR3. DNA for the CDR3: TGCGCCAGCAGCCAAGGGCGGACTAGCGGGGGGCGCTTCCAAGAGACCCAGTACTTC. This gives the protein CASSQGRTSGGRFQETQYF.

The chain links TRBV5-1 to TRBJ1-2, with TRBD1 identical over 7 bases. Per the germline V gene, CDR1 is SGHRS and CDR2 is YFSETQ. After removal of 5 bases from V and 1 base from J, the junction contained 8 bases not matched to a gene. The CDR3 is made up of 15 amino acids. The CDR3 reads CASSSGGTVNYGYTF. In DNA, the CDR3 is TGCGCCAGCAGTTCTGGTGGGACAGTTAACTATGGCTACACCTTC.

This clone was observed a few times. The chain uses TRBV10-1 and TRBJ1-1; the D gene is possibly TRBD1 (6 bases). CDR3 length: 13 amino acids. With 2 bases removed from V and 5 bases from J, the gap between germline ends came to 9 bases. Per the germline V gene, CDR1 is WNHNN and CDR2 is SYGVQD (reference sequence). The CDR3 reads CASSEGGLTEAFF. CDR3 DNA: TGCGCCAGCAGTGAGGGGGGCTTGACTGAAGCTTTCTTT.

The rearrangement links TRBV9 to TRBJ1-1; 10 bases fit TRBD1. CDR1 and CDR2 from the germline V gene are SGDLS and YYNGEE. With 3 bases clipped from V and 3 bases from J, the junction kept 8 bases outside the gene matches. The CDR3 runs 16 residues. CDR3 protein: CASSAGTGVVDTEAFF. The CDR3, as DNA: TGTGCCAGCAGCGCTGGGACAGGGGTTGTCGACACTGAAGCTTTCTTT. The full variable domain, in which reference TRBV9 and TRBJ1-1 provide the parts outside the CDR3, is DSGVTQTPKHLITATGQRVTLRCSPRSGDLSVYWYQQSLDQGLQFLIQYYNGEERAKGNILERFSAQQFPDLHSELNLSSLELGDSALYFCASSAGTGVVDTEAFFGQGTRLTVV.

Here the CDR3 DNA reads TGCAGCGTTGCACAGGGGACCTTGAACACTGAAGCTTTCTTT. It translates to CSVAQGTLNTEAFF. The rearrangement joins TRBV29-1 to TRBJ1-1, with 7 bases fitting TRBD1. Germline CDR1 SQVTM, CDR2 ANQGSEA. Losses at the gene ends were 4 bases for V and 0 bases for J; bases not matched to a gene: 5. This CDR3 comprises 14 residues.

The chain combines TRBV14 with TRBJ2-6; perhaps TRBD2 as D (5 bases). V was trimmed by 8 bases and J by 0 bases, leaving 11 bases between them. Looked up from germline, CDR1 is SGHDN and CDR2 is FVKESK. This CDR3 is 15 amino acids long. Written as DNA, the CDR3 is TGTGCCAGCGCCCCCCTAGCCTCTGGGGCCAACGTCCTGACTTTC. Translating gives CASAPLASGANVLTF.

The CDR3 DNA follows: TGTGCCAGCAGCAAAAGGAGACAGGGTAGTCAGCCCCAGCATTTT. This sequence encodes CASSKRRQGSQPQHF. This chain links TRBV27 with TRBJ1-5; TRBD1 aligns across 7 bases. Germline V gene data show CDR1 as MNHEY and CDR2 as SMNVEV (reference sequence). Trimming cost V 6 bases and J 6 bases; bases outside gene matches: 11. The length of the CDR3 is 15 residues.

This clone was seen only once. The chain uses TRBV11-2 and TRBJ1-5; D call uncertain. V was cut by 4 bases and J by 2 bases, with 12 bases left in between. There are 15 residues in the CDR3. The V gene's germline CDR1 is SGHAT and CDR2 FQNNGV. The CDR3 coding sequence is TGTGCCAGCAGCTCGACTGGGGTTGGCAATCAGCCCCAGCATTTT. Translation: CASSSTGVGNQPQHF.

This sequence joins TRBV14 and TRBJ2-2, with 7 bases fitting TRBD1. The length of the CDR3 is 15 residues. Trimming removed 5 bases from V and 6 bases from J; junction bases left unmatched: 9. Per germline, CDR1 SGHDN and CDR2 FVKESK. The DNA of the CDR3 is TGTGCCAGCAGCTTCCACAGGGGTAGGGCCGGGGAGCTGTTTTTT. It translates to CASSFHRGRAGELFF.

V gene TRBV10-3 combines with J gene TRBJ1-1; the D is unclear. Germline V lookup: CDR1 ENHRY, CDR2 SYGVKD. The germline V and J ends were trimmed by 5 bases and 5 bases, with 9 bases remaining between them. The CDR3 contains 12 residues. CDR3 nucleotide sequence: TGTGCCATCAGTCCCGCCGGGACTGAAGCTTTCTTT. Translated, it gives CAISPAGTEAFF.

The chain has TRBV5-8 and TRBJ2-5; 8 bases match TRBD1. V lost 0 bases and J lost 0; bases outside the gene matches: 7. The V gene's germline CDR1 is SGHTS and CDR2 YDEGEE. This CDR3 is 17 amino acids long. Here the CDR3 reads CASSLGQGNQYQETQYF. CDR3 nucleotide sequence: TGTGCCAGCAGCTTGGGACAGGGGAATCAGTACCAAGAGACCCAGTACTTC.